This TCR beta chain comes out of a study of shared clonotypes between healthy human individuals (dated by TCRdb to between 2020 and 2021). Background for the entire study: The cohort included a few men and two women between 18 and 49 years of age. For each donor, three plates each were used for CD4 naive and CD4 memory, two plates were used for CD8 naive, and one plate was used for CD8 memory. Blood TCR repertoires of five healthy adults were deeply sequenced to estimate repertoire size and the extent of clonotype sharing between individuals. Different laboratories and diverse techniques were used to prepare libraries and sequence TCR repertoires, to increase sequencing depth and limit assay-specific biases. Each donor's leukapheresis produced roughly between roughly 0.9 and 8.9 billion PBMCs. Here is what the overall study found, with its caveats: Estimated clonotype richness was generally larger for naive than for memory subsets. Sampling was restricted to blood, and TCR repertoires in tissues likely differ from the TCR repertoires found in blood. Even with the large sequencing depth, rarefaction of the sorted-subset datasets indicated that sequencing was incomplete. The small number of donors limited the genetic and exposure-history diversity represented. Pairwise subsampling led to the expectation that sequencing depth would affect the degree of clonotype sharing among donors. Compared with non-shared clonotypes, the clonotypes found in all four sorted-subset donors had higher generation probabilities. Approximately 5% of naive CD4, 3% to 3.5% of naive CD8, approximately 2% of memory CD4, and 0.4% of memory CD8 clonotypes were shared across a few donors.

The donors were healthy, HIV-negative adults with no recently reported acute infections or vaccinations. Only Caucasian adults living in Nashville, Tennessee, USA were represented among the donors. Magnetic negative selection was used to enrich CD4+ T cells, after which naive cells were positively selected on CD45RA and the negative fraction became the memory subset. Blood was collected by leukapheresis, and PBMCs were isolated by Ficoll-Histopaque density gradient centrifugation and then cryopreserved in liquid nitrogen vapor phase. Analytical flow cytometry was used to check the purity and quantity of each magnetically sorted T cell population. Each sorted fraction had its genomic DNA isolated and then quantified by UV absorbance on a Nanodrop 2000c. TCR CDR3 regions were amplified from genomic DNA by multiplex PCR using the deep immunoSEQ assay. Genomic DNA extracted from each cell subset was distributed evenly over all wells of several immunoSEQ 96-well plates, and each plate served as one replicate. For sorted subsets, roughly 200 ng of genomic DNA, equivalent to about 30,000 T cell genomes, went into each replicate PCR. Purified libraries were quantified with a Qubit 3.0 fluorometer, sized on a Bioanalyzer 2100, and re-quantified with the KAPA Library Quantification kit. Each immunoSEQ 96-well plate was sequenced on its own single-read 150-cycle Illumina NextSeq 550 flow cell. The authors' analysis ran thus. Because the immunoSEQ output held only junctional sequences and lacked quality scores, the filtering could not match the filtering applied to full-length reads. To assign V/J genes and CDR3, sequences were annotated using PyIR, a Python wrapper for IgBLAST v1.9, with IMGT germline references. Reads were filtered out if the reads had weak V/J assignments (E-value above 1e-6), no CDR3, stop codons, out-of-frame junctions, or ambiguous translated residues. A V3J clonotype was defined by an identical inferred V gene, J gene, and CDR3 amino acid sequence. To compute the percentage overlap between repertoires, the number of shared unique clonotypes was divided by the size of the smaller repertoire. RTK rarefaction, the Chao1 estimator, and Recon v2.1 estimates of unobserved clonotypes were used to assess repertoire richness. OLGA was used to compute generation probabilities for all TCRbeta clonotypes that the gDNA method yielded from four donors. What TCRdb holds here is the immuneACCESS table cut down to in-frame rearrangements. Part of the clones is not present; checked against another copy, under half of the missing clones reflect an unresolved V gene, and the others are unexplained. The V and J calls and the clone size are those of that table, but D and trimming were determined from the DNA. This sample lists about 2.3 million clones; approximately 93% were detected once. About 0.39% of the sample is in the top ten clones.

Points on this clone: The antigen this receptor binds is unknown. The record has no base qualities; no much larger clone is one base away.

V and J are truncated by 5 bases and 9 bases respectively, leaving an intervening sequence of 17 bases. The germline V gene (reference sequence) yields MNHEY for CDR1 and SMNVEV for CDR2. Including the terminal cysteine and phenylalanine, the CDR3 comprises 13 residues. Solely the CDR3 DNA is kept, with 39 bases framed from the first base. The rearranged segments are TRBV27 and TRBJ2-7; the D segment might be TRBD1 or TRBD2, since each matches 5 bases. This TCR was sampled from a man aged 18 to 29 in good health. Some clones in this sample may be carry-over from other donors' samples. Sequenced: naive CD4+ T cells from PBMCs. The label giving this sample's cell subset or site can be read as: CD45RA+ positively selected. At the DNA level, the sequence is TGTGCCAGCAGTCCAAAGGTCAGGGACGGGCAGTACTTC. Its protein reads: CASSPKVRDGQYF.